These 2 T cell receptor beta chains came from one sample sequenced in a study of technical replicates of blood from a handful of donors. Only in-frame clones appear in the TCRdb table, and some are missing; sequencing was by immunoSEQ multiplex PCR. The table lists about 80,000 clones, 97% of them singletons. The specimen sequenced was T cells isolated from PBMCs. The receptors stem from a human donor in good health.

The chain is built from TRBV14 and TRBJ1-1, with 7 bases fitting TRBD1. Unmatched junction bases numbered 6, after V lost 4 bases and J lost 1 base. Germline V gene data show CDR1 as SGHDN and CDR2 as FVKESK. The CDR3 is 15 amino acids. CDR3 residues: CASSRWGQPNTEAFF. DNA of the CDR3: TGTGCCAGCAGCCGATGGGGACAGCCGAACACTGAAGCTTTCTTT. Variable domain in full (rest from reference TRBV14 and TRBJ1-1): EAGVTQFPSHSVIEKGQTVTLRCDPISGHDNLYWYRRVMGKEIKFLLHFVKESKQDESGMPNNRFLAERTGGTYSTLKVQPAELEDSGVYFCASSRWGQPNTEAFFGQGTRLTVV.

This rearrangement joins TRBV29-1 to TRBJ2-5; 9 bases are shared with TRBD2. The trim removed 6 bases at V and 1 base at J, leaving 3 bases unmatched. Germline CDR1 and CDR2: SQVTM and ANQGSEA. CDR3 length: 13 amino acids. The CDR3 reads CSVRTSAQETQYF. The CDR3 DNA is TGCAGCGTGCGGACTAGCGCCCAAGAGACCCAGTACTTC.